The 27 T cell receptor beta chains below all came from one sample that was sequenced in a study of T cell changes during pregnancy in multiple sclerosis. Repertoires were generated with immunoSEQ multiplex PCR, while TCRdb's copy carries only in-frame clones and drops some. The sample records about 80,000 clones, about 90% being singletons. This material consisted of peripheral blood, taken before pregnancy. The receptors derive from a female donor with multiple sclerosis, enrolled in a pregnancy study.

J is TRBJ2-4 and V is TRBV7-8; 12 bases match TRBD2. Germline values: CDR1 SGHVS, CDR2 FQNEAQ. The CDR3 spans 18 residues. The ends lost 2 bases at V and 0 bases at J; junction bases unmatched: 5. The CDR3 here is CASSLRASGGVAKNIQYF. As DNA, the CDR3 is TGTGCCAGCAGCTTACGGGCTAGCGGGGGGGTAGCCAAAAACATTCAGTACTTC.

This chain connects TRBV5-6 to TRBJ1-4; 9 bases align to TRBD1. CDR3 length: 14 amino acids. The germline gives CDR1 SGHDT, CDR2 YYEEEE. V was pared by 2 bases and J by 7 bases, with 3 bases of the junction left unmatched. The CDR3 spells CASSFGTGFEKLFF. The DNA of the CDR3 is TGTGCCAGCAGCTTTGGGACAGGGTTTGAAAAACTGTTTTTT.

The gene calls are TRBV5-1 and TRBJ2-7; TRBD1 might be the D (6 bases). Germline V gene data show CDR1 as SGHRS and CDR2 as YFSETQ. V was clipped by 2 bases and J by 5 bases, with 14 bases between them. The CDR3 is 14 amino acids. For the CDR3, the DNA is TGCGCCAGCAGCTTCGGGACATCTACGAACGAGCAGTACTTC. Translation gives CASSFGTSTNEQYF.

Note on this clone: Other DNA sequences in the sample encode the same CDR3. The chain has TRBV7-9 and TRBJ2-7; the D gene is possibly TRBD1 (6 bases). V lost 5 bases and J lost 4, with 12 bases in between. Germline V gene lookup returns CDR1 SEHNR and CDR2 FQNEAQ (reference sequence). The CDR3 is 13 amino acids. DNA of the CDR3: TGTGCCAGCAGCCCGGGGCAGGGGTACGAGCAGTACTTC. Protein: CASSPGQGYEQYF.

The genes are TRBV11-3 and TRBJ2-2; 7 bases match TRBD1. This CDR3 is 15 amino acids long. Germline V gives CDR1 SGHNT, CDR2 YENEEA. V lost 5 bases, J lost 1 base, and 4 bases stayed unmatched. In DNA, the CDR3 is TGTGCCAGCAGCGCCAACAGGGGGAACACCGGGGAGCTGTTTTTT. Translation: CASSANRGNTGELFF. Variable domain in full (rest from reference TRBV11-3 and TRBJ2-2): EAGVVQSPRYKIIEKKQPVAFWCNPISGHNTLYWYLQNLGQGPELLIRYENEEAVDDSQLPKDRFSAERLKGVDSTLKIQPAELGDSAVYLCASSANRGNTGELFFGEGSRLTVL.

The rearrangement links TRBV7-3 to TRBJ2-1; 9 nucleotides line up with TRBD1. V trimming: 2 bases; J trimming: 8 bases; junction bases outside the gene matches: 4. Germline V gene sequence: CDR1 SGHTA, CDR2 FQGTGA. This CDR3 spans 14 amino acids. CDR3 DNA: TGTGCCAGCAGCTTAGGGACAGGGACCCATGAGCAGTTCTTC. Translation: CASSLGTGTHEQFF.

The rearrangement links TRBV29-1 to TRBJ1-2; no clear D gene. Germline V gives CDR1 SQVTM, CDR2 ANQGSEA. CDR3 size: 14 residues. Trimming pared 0 bases from V and 4 bases from J, leaving 12 bases between. The CDR3 reads CSVEDPGSGYGYTF. CDR3 bases: TGCAGCGTTGAAGATCCGGGGTCAGGCTATGGCTACACCTTC.

V is TRBV5-6 and J is TRBJ1-4, with 9 bases lining up with TRBD1. Germline loops: CDR1 SGHDT, CDR2 YYEEEE. The CDR3 is 15 residues long. The V segment lost 2 bases and the J segment 5 bases; nucleotides outside the gene matches: 4. DNA of the CDR3: TGTGCCAGCAGCTTACAGGGGGCCGAGAATGAAAAACTGTTTTTT. It translates to CASSLQGAENEKLFF.

A few counts support this clone. The J gene is TRBJ1-5, the V gene TRBV27; TRBD1 is a possible D gene (5 bases). The CDR3 length is 14 residues. Germline loops: CDR1 MNHEY, CDR2 SMNVEV (reference sequence). V was clipped by 6 bases and J by 1 base, with 10 bases between them. CDR3 DNA sequence: TGTGCCAGCAGCCCCCGGGGGAGCAATCAGCCCCAGCATTTT. Residues: CASSPRGSNQPQHF.

V is TRBV5-4 and J is TRBJ1-1; D is unresolved. From germline, CDR1 is SGHNT and CDR2 YYREEE (reference sequence). The CDR3 has 13 residues. Trimming left V 2 bases short and J 1 base short, with 6 bases between. The CDR3 spells CASSLAGNTEAFF. CDR3 nucleotides: TGTGCCAGCAGCTTAGCGGGGAACACTGAAGCTTTCTTT.

This chain uses TRBV20-1 with TRBJ2-3; the D is unclear. Germline V gene sequence: CDR1 DFQATT, CDR2 SNEGSKA (reference sequence). The CDR3 is made up of 11 amino acids. Trimming removed 4 bases from V and 2 bases from J, with 4 bases in between. CDR3 in amino acids: CSATITDTQYF. Written as DNA, the CDR3 is TGCAGTGCTACAATCACAGATACGCAGTATTTT.

This chain connects TRBV6-1 to TRBJ1-2; weak D call: TRBD1 (6 bases). V lost 5 bases and J 4 bases, leaving 17 bases between the germline ends. CDR3 size: 15 residues. Germline CDR1 is MNHNS and CDR2 is SASEGT. CDR3 bases: TGTGCCAGCAGTCGGAACAGGGACCATCTCTATGGCTACACCTTC. This sequence encodes CASSRNRDHLYGYTF.

The V and J genes are TRBV15 and TRBJ1-2; no firm D call. The CDR3 sequence is 12 residues long. CDR1 is LNHNV, CDR2 YYDKDF, per germline (reference sequence). Trimming took 9 bases from V and 1 from J, leaving 9 bases between them. The CDR3 loop is CATLGHNYGYTF. In DNA, the CDR3 is TGTGCCACTTTGGGCCATAACTATGGCTACACCTTC. Variable domain in full (rest from reference TRBV15 and TRBJ1-2): DAMVIQNPRYQVTQFGKPVTLSCSQTLNHNVMYWYQQKSSQAPKLLFHYYDKDFNNEADTPDNFQSRRPNTSFCFLDIRSPGLGDTAMYLCATLGHNYGYTFGSGTRLTVV.

The chain links TRBV5-5 to TRBJ1-1; D might be TRBD1 (5 bases). CDR1 SGHKS and CDR2 YYEKEE come from the germline V gene (reference sequence). Trimming stripped 7 bases from V and 1 base from J, with 11 bases between. The CDR3 has 13 amino acids. The chain's CDR3 is CASQLRGNTEAFF. The CDR3 nucleotides read TGTGCCAGCCAACTAAGGGGGAACACTGAAGCTTTCTTT.

The chain has TRBV7-9 and TRBJ2-1; 8 bases line up with TRBD2. With V trimmed by 5 bases and J by 6 bases, 15 bases remained unmatched. The germline V gene encodes CDR1 SEHNR and CDR2 FQNEAQ (reference sequence). The CDR3 length is 17 residues. The CDR3 DNA follows: TGTGCCAGCAGCCATGGGAGGACCGGGGGGGCGGGCAATGAGCAGTTCTTC. Translated: CASSHGRTGGAGNEQFF. The variable domain in full, completed from reference TRBV7-9 and TRBJ2-1, reads DTGVSQNPRHKITKRGQNVTFRCDPISEHNRLYWYRQTLGQGPEFLTYFQNEAQLEKSRLLSDRFSAERPKGSFSTLEIQRTEQGDSAMYLCASSHGRTGGAGNEQFFGPGTRLTVL.

This chain links TRBV4-2 with TRBJ2-5, with unresolved D. CDR1 is LGHNA, CDR2 YNFKEQ, per germline. The CDR3 loop spans 16 amino acids. With 0 bases removed from V and 2 bases from J, the gap between germline ends came to 13 bases. The DNA of the CDR3 is TGTGCCAGCAGCCAAGATGTCCTCGGCGGTCAAGAGACCCAGTACTTC. Translated: CASSQDVLGGQETQYF.

The CDR3 loop is CSVENVGYGYTF. CDR3 coding DNA: TGCAGCGTTGAAAATGTCGGTTACGGCTACACCTTC. V and J are TRBV29-1 and TRBJ1-2; D gene uncertain. Germline V lookup: CDR1 SQVTM, CDR2 ANQGSEA. This CDR3 is 12 amino acids long. The ends were cut back, 2 bases at V and 8 bases at J, with 12 bases in the middle.

The V gene is TRBV19, the J gene TRBJ1-5; 8 bases match TRBD1. This CDR3 comprises 16 residues. Germline V CDR1 and CDR2: LNHDA, SQIVND (reference sequence). Trimming at V came to 6 bases and at J to 6 bases, leaving 13 bases not matched to a gene. As DNA, the CDR3 is TGTGCCAGTAGGACAGATCAGGGGGCGCTGGGTCAGCCCCAGCATTTT. Residues: CASRTDQGALGQPQHF.

Comments on this clone: This may arise from a read error, as a much more abundant clone is one base away. The chain is built from TRBV27 and TRBJ1-6, with 10 bases lining up with TRBD1. V lost 7 bases, J lost 7 bases, and 4 bases stayed unmatched. This CDR3 spans 14 amino acids. The germline V gene has CDR1 MNHEY and CDR2 SMNVEV (reference sequence). CDR3 sequence (DNA): TGTGCCAGCAATTTGGGACAGGGGAATTCACCCCTCCACTTT. Translation gives CASNLGQGNSPLHF.

This chain joins TRBV19 and TRBJ1-5; weak D call: TRBD1 (5 bases). Trimming removed 6 bases at V and 2 bases at J, with 14 bases between. CDR1 and CDR2 (germline): LNHDA, SQIVND (reference sequence). The CDR3 contains 15 residues. CDR3 bases: TGTGCCAGTAGGGATCCCAGGGTTGGCAATCAGCCCCAGCATTTT. This codes for CASRDPRVGNQPQHF.

The chain recombines TRBV6-1 with TRBJ2-1; TRBD2 matches at 9 bases. Germline V gene sequence: CDR1 MNHNS, CDR2 SASEGT. V lost 4 bases, J lost 8 bases, and 6 bases stayed unmatched. The CDR3 runs to 14 residues. DNA for the CDR3: TGTGCCAGCAGTGTCTTTGGGACTAGCTATGAGCAGTTCTTC. Protein sequence: CASSVFGTSYEQFF.

This clone was detected only a few times. J is TRBJ2-7 and V is TRBV6-6; D uncertain. Between the trimmed V and J ends, which lost 2 bases and 3 bases, there was a span of 8 bases. The CDR3 has 13 amino acids. The germline V gene encodes CDR1 MNHNY and CDR2 SVGAGI (reference sequence). The CDR3 DNA is TGTGCCAGCAGTTACCCATCTAGCTACGAGCAGTACTTC. Residues: CASSYPSSYEQYF.

This clone was detected a few times. The V and J genes are TRBV2 and TRBJ2-5; D is uncertain. Germline V gene lookup returns CDR1 SNHLY and CDR2 FYNNEI. This CDR3 contains 13 residues. V lost 6 bases, J lost 5 bases, and 13 bases lay in between. The CDR3 region is CASRVSHVETQYF. The CDR3 region has the DNA TGTGCCAGCAGAGTCAGTCACGTCGAGACCCAGTACTTC.

This chain joins TRBV14 and TRBJ1-6; D is possibly TRBD1 (5 bases). The CDR3 is 13 amino acids. Germline lookup yields CDR1 SGHDN and CDR2 FVKESK. V was cut by 3 bases and J by 8 bases, with 8 bases left in between. CDR3 sequence reads: CASSQRQYSPLHF. For the CDR3, the DNA is TGTGCCAGCAGCCAGAGACAGTATTCACCCCTCCACTTT.

The chain carries TRBV19 and TRBJ1-2; TRBD1 is a possible D gene (5 bases). The CDR3 covers 14 residues. The germline gives CDR1 LNHDA, CDR2 SQIVND (reference sequence). V dropped 4 bases and J dropped 1 base, with 10 bases sitting between them. CDR3 DNA sequence: TGTGCCAGTAGTACCCAGGGCGGTAACTATGGCTACACCTTC. Protein product: CASSTQGGNYGYTF.

The chain employs TRBV7-6 and TRBJ1-1, with D perhaps TRBD1 (6 bases). The CDR3 has 15 amino acids. Germline V gene lookup returns CDR1 SGHVS and CDR2 FNYEAQ. V was cut by 0 bases and J by 1 base, with 9 bases left in between. This CDR3 is CASSLAGGQNTEAFF. The CDR3 nucleotides are TGTGCCAGCAGCTTAGCGGGGGGGCAGAACACTGAAGCTTTCTTT.

The gene calls are TRBV6-5 and TRBJ1-4, with TRBD1 identical over 8 bases. The CDR3 consists of 15 residues. Germline V gene data show CDR1 as MNHEY and CDR2 as SVGAGI. The V and J ends lost 6 bases and 6 bases, in that order; junction bases with no gene match: 9. CDR3 region: CASSLTGTGYEKLFF. CDR3 nucleotide sequence: TGTGCCAGCAGCCTTACCGGGACAGGCTATGAAAAACTGTTTTTT.